This T cell receptor beta chain emerged from a study of CXCR3-negative and CXCR3-positive naive CD8 T cells. Researchers sorted under 350,000 cells of each CD8+ T cell subset in triplicate. This CDR3 is built from 14 residues. CDR1 is MDHEN, CDR2 SYDVKM, per germline. Worth noting for this clonotype: Its antigen is not known.

The study made its TRB cDNA libraries by 5' RACE, adding UMI labels. Reprocessing the 5' RACE reads, TCRdb reports a single entry for every CDR3 protein and omits DNA. With around 88,000 distinct CDR3 sequences in the sample, the ten largest clones hold 0.8% to 0.85%. Study-wide results and limits: Both naive subsets showed comparably high diversity, and memory CD8+ cells showed much lower diversity. Relative to CXCR3-negative naive cells, CXCR3-positive naive cells had more hydrophobic TRB CDR3s. Naive subsets displayed similar surface CD5, and TCR strength was inferred from TRB CDR3 properties.

The J gene is TRBJ2-1, the V gene TRBV28. The TCR sequence derives from a human donor in good health. Some clones in this sample may be carry-over from other donors' samples. Material for sequencing was naive CXCR3+ CD8+ T cells from blood. The subset denotes: CD45RO-CCR7+CD27+CD95- naive CD8+ T cells expressing CXCR3 (TNR3+). The CDR3 sequence: CASSDRGSYNEQFF.